Listed here are 17 T cell receptor beta chains from one sample, sequenced in a study of neurological immune-mediated disorders. A single record per CDR3 protein comes from TCRdb applying MiXCR to the 5' RACE reads. The sample shows about 82,000 distinct CDR3 sequences, 2.5% to 3% of them seen only once. The sample taken for sequencing was PBMCs. Receptors were obtained from a woman aged 25 to 39 with multiple sclerosis.

This clonotype was detected many times. CDR3 protein: CASSLAGFTEAFF. CDR3 sequence (DNA): TGTGCCAGCAGCTTGGCAGGGTTCACTGAAGCTTTCTTT. V is TRBV5-6 and J is TRBJ1-1, with D maybe TRBD1 (5 bases). The CDR3 has 13 amino acids. CDR1 and CDR2 from the germline V gene are SGHDT and YYEEEE. V lost 0 bases to trimming and J lost 4 bases, with 7 bases between them.

This clonotype has at least ten counts. V usage is TRBV7-2 and J usage is TRBJ2-1; 11 bases align to TRBD2. J lost 3 bases, V lost 1 base, and 5 bases had no gene match. Per germline, CDR1 SGHTA and CDR2 FQGNSA. The CDR3 covers 17 residues. CDR3 loop: CASSLVAGGPVYNEQFF. The CDR3, as DNA: TGTGCCAGCAGCTTAGTAGCGGGAGGGCCCGTCTACAATGAGCAGTTCTTC. Looking up the rest from reference TRBV7-2 and TRBJ2-1 gives the full variable domain: GAGVSQSPSNKVTEKGKDVELRCDPISGHTALYWYRQSLGQGLEFLIYFQGNSAPDKSGLPSDRFSAERTGGSVSTLTIQRTQQEDSAVYLCASSLVAGGPVYNEQFFGPGTRLTVL.

This clonotype was seen ten or more times. This chain links TRBV20-1 with TRBJ2-3, with D possibly matching TRBD2 (5 bases). The CDR3 sequence is 14 residues long. In germline, CDR1 is DFQATT, CDR2 SNEGSKA (reference sequence). Trimming stripped 4 bases from V and 5 bases from J, with 16 bases between. The CDR3 here is CSAIRTRSEDTQYF. CDR3 in DNA: TGCAGTGCTATACGGACTCGTTCGGAAGATACGCAGTATTTT.

This clonotype occurred many times. The chain couples TRBV5-1 to TRBJ2-7; D could derive from TRBD1 or TRBD2 (6 bases each). This CDR3 has 15 residues. CDR1 SGHRS and CDR2 YFSETQ come from the germline V gene. V was pared by 4 bases and J by 6 bases, with 20 bases between. CDR3 coding DNA: TGCGCCAGCAGCCGGATTCAGGGGAGGTCTTCCGAGCAGTACTTC. Translation: CASSRIQGRSSEQYF.

This clonotype showed up just a few times. Since a much larger clone is just one base distant, this may be a read error. The chain links TRBV18 to TRBJ1-5, with 8 bases that match TRBD1. CDR1 is KGHSH, CDR2 LQKENI, per germline. The CDR3 runs to 14 residues. The J segment lost 7 bases and the V segment lost 7 bases, leaving 9 bases of the junction unmatched. This CDR3 is CASYPGTGGQPQHF. CDR3 DNA sequence: TGTGCCAGCTACCCTGGGACAGGCGGACAGCCCCAGCATTTT.

This clonotype was seen ten or more times. The V and J genes are TRBV20-1 and TRBJ2-7; 7 bases map to TRBD2. The germline gives CDR1 DFQATT, CDR2 SNEGSKA (reference sequence). Trimming cost V 4 bases and J 3 bases; bases outside gene matches: 3. The CDR3 is made up of 12 amino acids. The CDR3, as DNA: TGCAGTGCTAATCCGGGGGGCTACGAGCAGTACTTC. This gives the protein CSANPGGYEQYF.

In this sample, this clonotype turned up many times. This chain connects TRBV12-3 or TRBV12-4 to TRBJ2-7; D may match TRBD1 or TRBD2 (5 bases each). This CDR3 is built from 14 residues. V lost 3 bases, J lost 5 bases, and 14 bases lay in between. The CDR3, as DNA: TGTGCCAGCAGTTTTGGGAGCAGGGACCACGAGCAGTACTTC. Protein: CASSFGSRDHEQYF.

In its sample, this clonotype was seen many times. The rearrangement joins TRBV6-1 to TRBJ2-7; 11 nucleotides match TRBD2. The V gene's germline CDR1 is MNHNS and CDR2 SASEGT. V trimming: 7 bases; J trimming: 1 base; junction bases outside the gene matches: 6. The CDR3 covers 15 residues. CDR3 coding DNA: TGTGCCAGCACCACCCTAGCGGGAGGTTCCTACGAGCAGTACTTC. Translating gives CASTTLAGGSYEQYF.

This clonotype was recorded many times. The rearrangement uses TRBV7-2 and TRBJ2-1, with a possible D match to TRBD2 (6 bases). CDR1 is SGHTA and CDR2 is FQGNSA in the germline V gene. This CDR3 is 18 amino acids long. V was pared by 4 bases and J by 8 bases, with 27 bases between. CDR3 protein: CASSSQPRRLAREDEQFF. In nucleotides, the CDR3 is TGTGCCAGCAGCTCCCAACCCCGCAGGCTGGCGAGGGAGGATGAGCAGTTCTTC.

Comment on this clonotype: This may stem from a read error, because a much larger clone lies one nucleotide away. The gene calls are TRBV5-1 and TRBJ1-3, with D perhaps TRBD1 (6 bases). There are 15 residues in the CDR3. CDR1 and CDR2 (germline): SGHRS, YFSETQ. The CDR3: CASSLSGGSGKTIYF. Here the CDR3 DNA reads TGCGCCAGCAGCTTGAGCGGGGGCTCTGGAAAAACCATATATTTT.

Ten or more counts support this clonotype. The gene calls are TRBV20-1 and TRBJ1-5, with a possible D match to TRBD1 (6 bases). The CDR3 runs to 15 residues. Trimming shortened V by 6 bases and J by 0 bases, and 15 bases separated the two germline ends. CDR1 is DFQATT and CDR2 is SNEGSKA in the germline V gene (reference sequence). CDR3 in amino acids: CSAATGSYSNQPQHF. The CDR3 coding sequence is TGCAGTGCAGCCACAGGGTCCTATAGCAATCAGCCCCAGCATTTT.

At least ten counts were recorded for this clonotype. The genes are TRBV7-2 and TRBJ2-7; tentatively, D is TRBD2 (5 bases). Germline values: CDR1 SGHTA, CDR2 FQGNSA. Deletions cut 3 bases from V and 3 bases from J, with 9 bases between. The CDR3 sequence is 13 residues long. The CDR3 spells CASSLLRDYEQYF. CDR3 bases: TGTGCCAGCAGCTTGTTGAGGGACTACGAGCAGTACTTC. The variable domain in full, completed from reference TRBV7-2 and TRBJ2-7, reads GAGVSQSPSNKVTEKGKDVELRCDPISGHTALYWYRQSLGQGLEFLIYFQGNSAPDKSGLPSDRFSAERTGGSVSTLTIQRTQQEDSAVYLCASSLLRDYEQYFGPGTRLTVT.

This clonotype appeared many times. The chain uses TRBV6-5 and TRBJ2-1; 13 bases line up with TRBD2. Trimming took 5 bases from V and 4 from J; bases not matched to a gene: 5. This CDR3 comprises 16 residues. Germline V lookup: CDR1 MNHEY, CDR2 SVGAGI. This chain's CDR3 is CASSGSGLAGYNEQFF. The CDR3 DNA reads as TGTGCCAGCAGTGGCTCGGGACTAGCGGGGTACAATGAGCAGTTCTTC.

In this sample, this clonotype turned up many times. V is TRBV4-3 and J is TRBJ2-5; tentatively, D is TRBD1 (6 bases). CDR1 and CDR2 (germline): LGHNA, YSLEER. The CDR3 extends over 14 amino acids. The V and J ends lost 0 bases and 4 bases respectively, with 9 bases between them. The DNA for the CDR3 is TGCGCCAGCAGCCAAGAAGTAGGGGGAGAGACCCAGTACTTC. This translates into CASSQEVGGETQYF.

There are many counts of this clonotype. The genes are TRBV5-1 and TRBJ1-1; D ambiguous. The V gene's germline CDR1 is SGHRS and CDR2 YFSETQ. The CDR3 is made up of 13 amino acids. The V end lost 2 bases, the J end lost 8 bases, and 13 bases lay between the germline ends. The CDR3 loop is CASSLSGPPEAFF. As DNA, the CDR3 is TGCGCCAGCAGCTTATCAGGACCTCCCGAAGCTTTCTTT. Supplemented by reference TRBV5-1 and TRBJ1-1, the full variable domain reads KAGVTQTPRYLIKTRGQQVTLSCSPISGHRSVSWYQQTPGQGLQFLFEYFSETQRNKGNFPGRFSGRQFSNSRSEMNVSTLELGDSALYLCASSLSGPPEAFFGQGTRLTVV.

This clonotype was observed at least ten times. The J gene is TRBJ2-1, the V gene TRBV28, with 7 nucleotides matching TRBD2. Germline values: CDR1 MDHEN, CDR2 SYDVKM. The CDR3 length is 15 residues. V lost 7 bases to trimming and J lost 0 bases; unmatched junction nucleotides: 6. CDR3 DNA sequence: TGTGCCAGCACGGGACTACTAAACTCCTACAATGAGCAGTTCTTC. Its translation is CASTGLLNSYNEQFF.

This clonotype was found many times. This chain links TRBV3-1 with TRBJ2-1; D gene ambiguous. V gave up 4 bases and J gave up 5 bases, with 9 bases separating them. The CDR3 is made up of 13 amino acids. Germline CDR1 LGHDT, CDR2 YNNKEL (reference sequence). The CDR3 sequence is CASSRSQHNEQFF. The DNA of the CDR3 is TGTGCCAGCAGCCGGTCACAACACAATGAGCAGTTCTTC.